This T cell receptor (beta chain) was identified in a study of T cell clonality in common variable immunodeficiency. Looked up from germline, CDR1 is LNHNV and CDR2 is YYDKDF (reference sequence). V was cut by 2 bases and J by 4 bases, with 11 bases left in between. This CDR3 is 14 amino acids long. At least ten counts were recorded for this clone. The read gets to within 3 residues of the CDR3 end, and the germline J gene fills in the rest. Libraries were prepared by immunoSEQ multiplex PCR; TCRdb keeps only in-frame clonotypes and omits some of them. The sample yields 40,000 to 45,000 clones, without any singletons.

This clonotype originated in a person aged 18 to 70 in good health. The gene calls are TRBV15 and TRBJ1-2, with D hard to call. The sequenced material came from peripheral blood mononuclear cells. The CDR3 bases that were read are TGTGCCACCAGCAGATCCACTGCTCCCTATGGC. As protein: CATSRSTAPYG. The CDR3 in full is CATSRSTAPYGYTF. The complete variable domain, with remaining parts taken from reference TRBV15 and TRBJ1-2, reads DAMVIQNPRYQVTQFGKPVTLSCSQTLNHNVMYWYQQKSSQAPKLLFHYYDKDFNNEADTPDNFQSRRPNTSFCFLDIRSPGLGDTAMYLCATSRSTAPYGYTFGSGTRLTVV.